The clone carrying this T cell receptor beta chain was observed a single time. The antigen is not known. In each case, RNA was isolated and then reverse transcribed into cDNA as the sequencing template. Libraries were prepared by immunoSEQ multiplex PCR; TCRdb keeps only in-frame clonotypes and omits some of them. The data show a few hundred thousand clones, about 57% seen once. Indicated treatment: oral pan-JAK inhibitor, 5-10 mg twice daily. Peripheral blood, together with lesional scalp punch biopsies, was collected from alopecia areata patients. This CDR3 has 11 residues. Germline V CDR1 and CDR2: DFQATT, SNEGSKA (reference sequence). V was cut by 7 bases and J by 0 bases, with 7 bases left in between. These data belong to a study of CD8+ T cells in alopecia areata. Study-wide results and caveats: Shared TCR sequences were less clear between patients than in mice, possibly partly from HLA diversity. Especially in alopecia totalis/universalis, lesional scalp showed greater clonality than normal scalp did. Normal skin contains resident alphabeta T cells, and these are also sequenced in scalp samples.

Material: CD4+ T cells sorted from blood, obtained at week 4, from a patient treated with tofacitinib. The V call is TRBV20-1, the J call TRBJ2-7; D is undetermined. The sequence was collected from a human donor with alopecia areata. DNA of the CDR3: TGCAGTGGTTTTGACTCCTACGAGCAGTACTTC. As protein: CSGFDSYEQYF.